The 2 T cell receptor beta chains given below trace back to one sample, sequenced in a study of T cells in Graves' hyperthyroidism and ophthalmopathy. Researchers took RNA transcripts and amplified the TCR beta CDR3 regions from them. The HTBI primer set drove a first-round RT-PCR of the TCR CDR3. One entry per CDR3 protein results from TCRdb running MiXCR on the multiplex PCR reads. The table has roughly 500,000 distinct CDR3 sequences, about 16% seen once. The sequenced sample was blood. These receptors were obtained from a woman aged 25 to 39 with Graves' ophthalmopathy.

This clonotype was seen repeatedly, ten times or more. This rearrangement joins TRBV6-2 or TRBV6-3 to TRBJ2-7; possibly TRBD1 for D (6 bases). The CDR3 consists of 16 residues. CDR1 is MNHEY, CDR2 SVGEGT, per germline. The ends were cut back, 2 bases at V and 0 bases at J, with 14 bases in the middle. This chain's CDR3 is CASSYAYRDNSYEQYF. CDR3 in DNA: TGTGCCAGCAGTTACGCCTACCGGGACAACTCCTACGAGCAGTACTTC.

The rearrangement links TRBV2 to TRBJ2-7, with TRBD1 matching 10 bases. There are 16 residues in the CDR3. Per the germline V gene, CDR1 is SNHLY and CDR2 is FYNNEI. V lost 6 bases, J lost 3 bases, and 11 bases stayed unmatched. CDR3 nucleotide sequence: TGTGCCAGCAGCACCTCCGGGGACAGGGGCTTCTACGAGCAGTACTTC. Amino acids: CASSTSGDRGFYEQYF. Full variable domain (rest looked up from reference TRBV2 and TRBJ2-7): EPEVTQTPSHQVTQMGQEVILRCVPISNHLYFYWYRQILGQKVEFLVSFYNNEISEKSEIFDDQFSVERPDGSNFTLKIRSTKLEDSAMYFCASSTSGDRGFYEQYFGPGTRLTVT.